This is a list of T cell receptor beta chains from one sample in a study of cytomegalovirus exposure and HLA in healthy donors. TCRdb keeps only in-frame clones here, not all; method: immunoSEQ multiplex PCR. The sample lists about 140,000 clones, around four fifths occurring once. Sequencing input: PBMCs. These receptors originate from a man in his thirties or forties in good health and CMV-seropositive. Both conserved end residues are part of each CDR3. Fields, in order: clone size, V gene, J gene, D gene, CDR3 DNA, CDR3 protein. The D gene is left open where the match is weak. The size entry is marked missing in some rows and otherwise reads once, few, many or a size class.

>NA|TRBV28|TRBJ1-2|TRBD1
TGTGCCAGCGCCTGGGGGGACAGGACCTATGGCTACACCTTC
CASAWGDRTYGYTF
>NA|TRBV7-9|TRBJ1-4|TRBD1
TGTGCCAGCAGCATCGGGACAGGGAAATCAACTAATGAAAAACTGTTTTTT
CASSIGTGKSTNEKLFF
>once|TRBV20-1|TRBJ1-1|NA
TGCAGTGCTAGAGCGGACTCGGGGGCTTTCTTT
CSARADSGAFF
>few|TRBV9|TRBJ2-7|NA
TGTGCCAGCAGCGTAGATGCGGGTACCTACGAGCAGTACTTC
CASSVDAGTYEQYF
>once|TRBV7-2|TRBJ2-7|NA
TGTGCCAGCAGCCCCGGACAGAGCAGCTCCTACGAGCAGTACTTC
CASSPGQSSSYEQYF
>NA|TRBV18|TRBJ2-7|TRBD2
TGTGCCAGCTCACCAGGGACTAGCGGGACTTACGAGCAGTACTTC
CASSPGTSGTYEQYF
>NA|TRBV11-2|TRBJ2-7|TRBD2
TGTGCCAGCAGCTTAGCCAGGACTAGCGGTCTCGAGCAGTACTTC
CASSLARTSGLEQYF
>NA|TRBV7-3|TRBJ2-1|NA
TGTGCCAGCAGCTTAAAGGGGGCACTAGCGGAACGTAACTCCTACAATGAGCAGTTCTTC
CASSLKGALAERNSYNEQFF
>NA|TRBV27|TRBJ2-7|NA
TGTGCCAGCAGTTTCCTGCGGCCCGGGGGATCCTACGAGCAGTACTTC
CASSFLRPGGSYEQYF
>NA|TRBV7-2|TRBJ2-3|TRBD2
TGTGCCAGCAGCTTTGGCGGGAGGGGGCGGGCAGATACGCAGTATTTT
CASSFGGRGRADTQYF
>NA|TRBV5-1|TRBJ2-1|NA
TGCGCCAGCAGCTTGGAGGCAGCGAACGTGACCTTACTGCAGTTCTTC
CASSLEAANVTLLQFF
>once|TRBV7-6|TRBJ2-1|NA
TGTGCCAGCAGCTTAGGTCCGGTCCGTAACAATGAGCAGTTCTTC
CASSLGPVRNNEQFF
>NA|TRBV5-1|TRBJ2-2|TRBD1
TGCGCCAGCAGCTTGGCCCTAGCAGGGGGTAGGGCCGGGGAGCTGTTTTTT
CASSLALAGGRAGELFF
>NA|TRBV7-3|TRBJ2-3|TRBD1
TGTGCCAGCAGCAGACAGGGAACAGATACGCAGTATTTT
CASSRQGTDTQYF
>NA|TRBV13|TRBJ2-2|TRBD1
TGTGCCAGCAGCCTTGGACAGGGAGGCACCGGGGAGCTGTTTTTT
CASSLGQGGTGELFF
>NA|TRBV27|TRBJ2-1|NA
TGTGCCAGCAGTTCCTCGGACTATTACAATGAGCAGTTCTTC
CASSSSDYYNEQFF
>NA|TRBV6-5|TRBJ2-1|TRBD1
TGTGCCAGCAGTCTAGACAGGGCTTCGAACAATGAGCAGTTCTTC
CASSLDRASNNEQFF
>NA|TRBV2|TRBJ2-7|NA
TGTGCCAGCACTTCAGGGTTCCACGAGCAGTACTTC
CASTSGFHEQYF
>NA|TRBV28|TRBJ2-7|TRBD2
TGTGCCAGCATTGACTCTAGCGGGGGCCGAATGGAAGGGTACGAGCAGTACTTC
CASIDSSGGRMEGYEQYF
>NA|TRBV28|TRBJ2-6|NA
TGTGCCAGCAGTTTCGTTCGGAGGGCTGGGGCCAACGTCCTGACTTTC
CASSFVRRAGANVLTF
>NA|TRBV29-1|TRBJ2-7|NA
TGCAGCGTGGAGACAGGACACGAGCAGTACTTC
CSVETGHEQYF
>once|TRBV7-8|TRBJ2-2|TRBD2
TGTGCCAGGGGGGGACTATTGAACACCGGGGAGCTGTTTTTT
CARGGLLNTGELFF
>NA|TRBV28|TRBJ2-5|NA
TGTGCCAGCCTCAGGGGCGCAGAGACCCAGTACTTC
CASLRGAETQYF
>NA|TRBV7-3|TRBJ2-7|TRBD1
TGTGCCAGCAGCGAAGACAGGGGCTACGAGCAGTACTTC
CASSEDRGYEQYF
>few|TRBV5-1|TRBJ2-3|TRBD2
TGCGCCAGCAGTCCCTCTAGCGGGAGTGGGGATACGCAGTATTTT
CASSPSSGSGDTQYF
>NA|TRBV29-1|TRBJ1-1|NA
TGCAGCGTTGCGCCACAGGAGAACACTGAAGCTTTCTTT
CSVAPQENTEAFF
>NA|TRBV2|TRBJ1-1|TRBD1
TGTGCCAGCATGGAGACAGGGGGCCTTACTGAAGCTTTCTTT
CASMETGGLTEAFF
>NA|TRBV5-8|TRBJ2-3|NA
TGTGCCAGCAGCTTGTCCGCAGTAGGGGGGGGCACAGATACGCAGTATTTT
CASSLSAVGGGTDTQYF
>NA|TRBV6-5|TRBJ2-5|TRBD2
TGTGCCAGCAGCATGGCCGGGACTAGGCAAGAGACCCAGTACTTC
CASSMAGTRQETQYF
>NA|TRBV29-1|TRBJ2-1|TRBD1
TGCAGCGCCGATTTGTGGACAGGGGGTTTAAGTGAGCAGTTCTTC
CSADLWTGGLSEQFF
>NA|TRBV11-3|TRBJ2-3|TRBD1
TGTGCCAGCAGCCGGGGACAGACTAGCACAGATACGCAGTATTTT
CASSRGQTSTDTQYF
>few|TRBV19|TRBJ2-7|NA
TGTGCCAGTAGTATGACGGACAGCTCCTACGAGCAGTACTTC
CASSMTDSSYEQYF
>NA|TRBV2|TRBJ1-5|NA
TGTGCCAGCTCGTGGGCGAGCAATCAGCCCCAGCATTTT
CASSWASNQPQHF
>NA|TRBV30|TRBJ2-3|NA
TGTGCCTGGGAACTTGGACAGAGCACAGATACGCAGTATTTT
CAWELGQSTDTQYF
>once|TRBV27|TRBJ2-1|TRBD2
TGTGCCAGCAGGAAGCGGGAGTCATACAATGAGCAGTTCTTC
CASRKRESYNEQFF
>NA|TRBV2|TRBJ1-1|TRBD1
TGTGCCAGCAGACCTACAGGGGGGAACACTGAAGCTTTCTTT
CASRPTGGNTEAFF
>NA|TRBV13|TRBJ2-7|NA
TGTGCCAGCAGCTTAGCTGAAGAGTACGAGCAGTACTTC
CASSLAEEYEQYF